The T cell receptor beta chain under discussion was sequenced for a study of control samples from healthy donors and cancer patients (dated by TCRdb to the early 2020s). Library prep was done by the immunoSEQ multiplex PCR assay. Entries here come from immuneACCESS through TCRdb and include only in-frame sequences with V and J called. Some clones fail to appear in such tables; in the studies checked, an unresolved V gene covers under half of the shortfall, and the cause of the remainder is unknown. Present in this sample are 100,000 to 150,000 clones, roughly 92% of which were seen just once. The ten largest clones capture around 5.8% of the sample. The germline V gene gives CDR1 as SGHDT and CDR2 as YYEEEE. V is pruned by 0 bases and J by 0 bases, leaving 4 bases of the junction without a gene match. The CDR3 spans 17 residues, from the cysteine through the phenylalanine. Of the read, only the CDR3 DNA is kept; its 51 bases are in frame from base 1.

About this clone itself: The target of this receptor is not known. No much larger clonotype is one base removed from it; base qualities were not supplied.

The specimen was blood. This TCR came from a man between 18 and 29 years old in good health. The V gene is TRBV5-6 and the J gene is TRBJ2-5; 11 bases in the middle match TRBD2. The CDR3 loop reads CASSLGASGRYQETQYF. The bases are TGTGCCAGCAGCTTGGGGGCTAGCGGGAGGTACCAAGAGACCCAGTACTTC.